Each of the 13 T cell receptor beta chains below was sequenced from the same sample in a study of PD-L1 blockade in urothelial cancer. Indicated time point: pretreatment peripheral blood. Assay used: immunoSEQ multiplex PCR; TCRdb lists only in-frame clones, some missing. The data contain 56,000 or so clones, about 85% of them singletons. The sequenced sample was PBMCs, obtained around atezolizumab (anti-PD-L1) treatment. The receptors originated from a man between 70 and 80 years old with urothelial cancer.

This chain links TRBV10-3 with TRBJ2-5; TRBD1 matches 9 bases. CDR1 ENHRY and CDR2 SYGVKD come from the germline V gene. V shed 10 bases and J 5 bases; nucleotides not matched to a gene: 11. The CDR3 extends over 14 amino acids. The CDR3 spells CATVLGQGVETQYF. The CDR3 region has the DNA TGTGCCACCGTTCTGGGACAGGGTGTGGAGACCCAGTACTTC.

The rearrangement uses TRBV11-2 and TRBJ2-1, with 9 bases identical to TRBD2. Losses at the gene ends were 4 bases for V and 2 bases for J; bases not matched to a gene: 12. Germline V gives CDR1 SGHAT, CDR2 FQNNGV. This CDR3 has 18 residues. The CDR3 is CASSSGIGGRVAYNEQFF. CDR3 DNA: TGTGCCAGCAGCTCTGGGATCGGCGGGAGGGTCGCCTACAATGAGCAGTTCTTC.

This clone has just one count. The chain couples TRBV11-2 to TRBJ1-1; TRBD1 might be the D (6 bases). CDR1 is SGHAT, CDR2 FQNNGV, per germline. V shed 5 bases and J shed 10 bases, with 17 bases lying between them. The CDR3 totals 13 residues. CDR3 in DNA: TGTGCCAGCAGCACCGGCTACAGGGTCGCAGCTTTCTTT. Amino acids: CASSTGYRVAAFF.

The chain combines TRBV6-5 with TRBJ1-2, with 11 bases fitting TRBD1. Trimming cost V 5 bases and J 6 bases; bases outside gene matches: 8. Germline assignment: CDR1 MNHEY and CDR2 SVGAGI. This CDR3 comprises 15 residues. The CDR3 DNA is TGTGCCAGCAGTCCTCGGACAGGGGGCGAAGATGGCTACACCTTC. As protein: CASSPRTGGEDGYTF.

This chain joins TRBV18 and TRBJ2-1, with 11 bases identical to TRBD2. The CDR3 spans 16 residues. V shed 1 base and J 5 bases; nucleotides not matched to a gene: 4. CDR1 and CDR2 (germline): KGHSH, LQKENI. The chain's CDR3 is CASSPRNSGGDNEQFF. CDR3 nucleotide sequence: TGTGCCAGCTCACCACGTAATAGCGGGGGGGACAATGAGCAGTTCTTC.

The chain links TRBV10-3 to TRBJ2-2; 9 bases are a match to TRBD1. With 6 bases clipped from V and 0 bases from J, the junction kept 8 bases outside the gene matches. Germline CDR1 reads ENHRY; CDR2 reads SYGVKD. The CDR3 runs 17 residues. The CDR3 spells CAIRSPRQGANTGELFF. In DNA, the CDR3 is TGTGCCATCAGATCCCCTCGACAGGGGGCGAACACCGGGGAGCTGTTTTTT.

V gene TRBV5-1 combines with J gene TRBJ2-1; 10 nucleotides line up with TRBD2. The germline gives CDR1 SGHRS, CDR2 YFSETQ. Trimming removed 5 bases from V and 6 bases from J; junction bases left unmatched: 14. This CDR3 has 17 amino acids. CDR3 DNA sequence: TGCGCCAGCAGGACACTAGCGGGACCCTTCACCGCCAATGAGCAGTTCTTC. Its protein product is CASRTLAGPFTANEQFF.

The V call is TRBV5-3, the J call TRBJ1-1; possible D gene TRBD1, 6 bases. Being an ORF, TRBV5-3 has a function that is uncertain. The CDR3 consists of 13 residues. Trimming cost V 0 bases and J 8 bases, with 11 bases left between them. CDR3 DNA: TGTGCCAGAAGCTTGGACAGGGTAACCGAAGCTTTCTTT. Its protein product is CARSLDRVTEAFF.

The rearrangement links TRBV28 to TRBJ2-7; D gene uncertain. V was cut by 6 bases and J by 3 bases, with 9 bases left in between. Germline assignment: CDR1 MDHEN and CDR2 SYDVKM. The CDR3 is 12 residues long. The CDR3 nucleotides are TGTGCCAGCAGCCCCCTCCTCTACGAGCAGTACTTC. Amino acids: CASSPLLYEQYF.

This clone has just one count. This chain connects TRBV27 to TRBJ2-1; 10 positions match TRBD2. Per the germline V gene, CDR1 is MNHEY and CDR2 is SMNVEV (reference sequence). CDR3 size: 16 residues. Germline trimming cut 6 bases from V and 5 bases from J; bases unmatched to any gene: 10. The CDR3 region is CASSGTSVHFNNEQFF. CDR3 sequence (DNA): TGTGCCAGCAGCGGGACTAGCGTACACTTTAACAATGAGCAGTTCTTC.

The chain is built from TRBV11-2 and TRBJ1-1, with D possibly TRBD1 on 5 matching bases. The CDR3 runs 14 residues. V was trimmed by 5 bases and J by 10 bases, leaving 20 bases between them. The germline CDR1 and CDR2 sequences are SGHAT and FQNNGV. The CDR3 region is CASSANYQGSGAFF. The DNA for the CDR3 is TGTGCCAGCAGCGCGAATTACCAGGGTAGCGGAGCTTTCTTT.

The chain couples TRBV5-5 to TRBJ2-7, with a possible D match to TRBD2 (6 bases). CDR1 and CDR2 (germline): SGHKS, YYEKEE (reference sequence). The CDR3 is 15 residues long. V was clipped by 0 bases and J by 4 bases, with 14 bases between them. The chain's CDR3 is CASSLVWGRSYEQYF. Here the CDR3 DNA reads TGTGCCAGCAGCTTGGTCTGGGGGAGGTCTTACGAGCAGTACTTC.

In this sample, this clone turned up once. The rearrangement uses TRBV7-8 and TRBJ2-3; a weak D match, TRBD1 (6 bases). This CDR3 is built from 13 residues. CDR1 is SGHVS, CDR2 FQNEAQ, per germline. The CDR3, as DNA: TGTGCTTCCCTCTCGTACAGGGACGGATACGCGTATTTT. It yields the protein CASLSYRDGYAYF.